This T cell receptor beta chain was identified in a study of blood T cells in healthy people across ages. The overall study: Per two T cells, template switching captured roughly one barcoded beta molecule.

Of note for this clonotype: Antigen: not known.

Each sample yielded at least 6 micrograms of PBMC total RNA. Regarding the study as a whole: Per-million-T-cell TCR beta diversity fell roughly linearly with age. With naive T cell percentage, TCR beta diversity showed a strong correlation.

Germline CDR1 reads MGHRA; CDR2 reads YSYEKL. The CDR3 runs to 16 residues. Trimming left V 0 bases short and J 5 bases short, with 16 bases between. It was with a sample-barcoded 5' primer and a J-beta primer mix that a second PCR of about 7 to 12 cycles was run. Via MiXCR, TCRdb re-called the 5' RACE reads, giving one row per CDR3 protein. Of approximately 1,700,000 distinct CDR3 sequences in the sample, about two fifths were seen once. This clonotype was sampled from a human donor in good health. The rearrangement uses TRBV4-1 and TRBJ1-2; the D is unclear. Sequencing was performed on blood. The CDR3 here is CASSQDPMVTVYGYTF. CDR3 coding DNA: TGCGCCAGCAGCCAAGATCCTATGGTAACCGTTTATGGCTACACCTTC.